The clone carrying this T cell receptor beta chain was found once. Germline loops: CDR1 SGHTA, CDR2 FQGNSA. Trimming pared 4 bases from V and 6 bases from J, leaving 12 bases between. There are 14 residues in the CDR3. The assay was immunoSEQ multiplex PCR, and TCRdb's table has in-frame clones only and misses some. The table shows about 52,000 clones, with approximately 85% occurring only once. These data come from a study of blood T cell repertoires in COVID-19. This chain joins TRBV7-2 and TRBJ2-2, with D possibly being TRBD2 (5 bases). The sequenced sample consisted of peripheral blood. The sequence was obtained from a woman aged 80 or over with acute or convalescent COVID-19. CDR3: CASSSLRGPGELFF. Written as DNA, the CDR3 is TGTGCCAGCAGCTCCCTCCGAGGGCCCGGGGAGCTGTTTTTT.